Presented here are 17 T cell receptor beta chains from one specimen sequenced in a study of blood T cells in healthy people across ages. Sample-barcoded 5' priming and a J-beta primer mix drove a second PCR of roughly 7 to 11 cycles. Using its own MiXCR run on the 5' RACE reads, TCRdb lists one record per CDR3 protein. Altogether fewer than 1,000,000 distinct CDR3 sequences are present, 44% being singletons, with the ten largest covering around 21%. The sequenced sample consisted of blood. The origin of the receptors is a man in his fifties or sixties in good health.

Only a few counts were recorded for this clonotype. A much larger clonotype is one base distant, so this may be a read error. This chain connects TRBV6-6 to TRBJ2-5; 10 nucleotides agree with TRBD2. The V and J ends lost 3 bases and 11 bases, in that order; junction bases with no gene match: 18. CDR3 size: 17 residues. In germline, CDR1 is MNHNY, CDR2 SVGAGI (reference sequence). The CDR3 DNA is TGTGCCAGCAGTTATCGAAGCGGGGGGGCAACGCGCAATGAGCAGTACTTC. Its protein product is CASSYRSGGATRNEQYF.

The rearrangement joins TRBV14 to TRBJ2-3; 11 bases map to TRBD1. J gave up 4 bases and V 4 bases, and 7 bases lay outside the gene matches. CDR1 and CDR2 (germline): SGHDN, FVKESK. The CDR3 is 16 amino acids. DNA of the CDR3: TGTGCCAGCAGCCGTATGGGACAGGGGGTTGCAGATACGCAGTATTTT. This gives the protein CASSRMGQGVADTQYF.

The CDR3 DNA sequence: TGTGCCAGCAGTTTAGCGGGGGTTACACCCTACGAGCAGTACTTC. Protein: CASSLAGVTPYEQYF. The chain employs TRBV12-3 or TRBV12-4 and TRBJ2-5; D is perhaps TRBD1 or TRBD2 (5 bases each). The end of the DNA aligns better with TRBJ2-7, so the J call may be wrong. The CDR3 covers 15 residues.

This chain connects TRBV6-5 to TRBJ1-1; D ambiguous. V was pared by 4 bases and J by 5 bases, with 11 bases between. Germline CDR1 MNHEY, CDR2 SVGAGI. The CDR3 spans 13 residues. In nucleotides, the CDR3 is TGTGCCAGCAGTTCTCGGCCGGGAACTGAAGCTTTCTTT. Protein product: CASSSRPGTEAFF.

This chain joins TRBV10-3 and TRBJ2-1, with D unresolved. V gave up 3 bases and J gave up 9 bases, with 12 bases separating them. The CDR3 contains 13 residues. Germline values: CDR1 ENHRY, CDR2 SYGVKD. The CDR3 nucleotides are TGTGCCATCAGTGATGTTGGTCATCCTGAGCAGTTCTTC. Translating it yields CAISDVGHPEQFF.

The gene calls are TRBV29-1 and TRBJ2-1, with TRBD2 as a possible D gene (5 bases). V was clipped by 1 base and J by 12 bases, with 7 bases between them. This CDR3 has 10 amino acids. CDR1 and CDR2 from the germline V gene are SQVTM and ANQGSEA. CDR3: CSVEAGRQFF. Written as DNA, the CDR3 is TGCAGCGTTGAAGCTGGGAGGCAGTTCTTC.

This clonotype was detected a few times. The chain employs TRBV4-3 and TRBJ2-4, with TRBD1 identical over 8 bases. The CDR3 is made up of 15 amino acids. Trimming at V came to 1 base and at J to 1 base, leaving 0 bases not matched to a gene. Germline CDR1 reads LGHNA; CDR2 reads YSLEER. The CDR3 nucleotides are TGCGCCAGCAGCCAAGGGACAGGGGCCAAAAACATTCAGTACTTC. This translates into CASSQGTGAKNIQYF.

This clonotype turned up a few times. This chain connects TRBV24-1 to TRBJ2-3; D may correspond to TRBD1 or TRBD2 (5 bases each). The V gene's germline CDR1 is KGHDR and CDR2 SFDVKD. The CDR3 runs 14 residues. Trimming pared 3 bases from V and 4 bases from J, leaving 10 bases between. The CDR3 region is CATSDPGRSDTQYF. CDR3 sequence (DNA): TGTGCCACCAGTGATCCGGGACGATCAGATACGCAGTATTTT.

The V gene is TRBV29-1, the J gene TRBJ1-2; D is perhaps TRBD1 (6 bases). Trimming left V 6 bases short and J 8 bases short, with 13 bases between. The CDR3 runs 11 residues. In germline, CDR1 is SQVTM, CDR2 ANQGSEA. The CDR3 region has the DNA TGCAGCGTCACCGGGGGCGGCGGCTACACCTTC. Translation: CSVTGGGGYTF.

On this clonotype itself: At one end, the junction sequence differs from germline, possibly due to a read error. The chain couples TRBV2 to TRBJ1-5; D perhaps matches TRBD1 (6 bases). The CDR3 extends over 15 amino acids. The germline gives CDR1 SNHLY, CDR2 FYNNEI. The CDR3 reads CASSSQGMPNQPLHF. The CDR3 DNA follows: TGTGCCAGCAGTTCCCAGGGGATGCCCAATCAGCCCCTGCATTTT. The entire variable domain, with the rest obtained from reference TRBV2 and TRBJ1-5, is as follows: EPEVTQTPSHQVTQMGQEVILRCVPISNHLYFYWYRQILGQKVEFLVSFYNNEISEKSEIFDDQFSVERPDGSNFTLKIRSTKLEDSAMYFCASSSQGMPNQPLHFGDGTRLSIL.

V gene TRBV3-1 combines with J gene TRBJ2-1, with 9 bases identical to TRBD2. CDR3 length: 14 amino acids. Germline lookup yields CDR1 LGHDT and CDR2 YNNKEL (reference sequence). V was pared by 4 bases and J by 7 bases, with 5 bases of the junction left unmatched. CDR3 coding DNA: TGTGCCAGCAGCCGCGGGGGGGCCGGGAATGAGCAGTTCTTC. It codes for CASSRGGAGNEQFF.

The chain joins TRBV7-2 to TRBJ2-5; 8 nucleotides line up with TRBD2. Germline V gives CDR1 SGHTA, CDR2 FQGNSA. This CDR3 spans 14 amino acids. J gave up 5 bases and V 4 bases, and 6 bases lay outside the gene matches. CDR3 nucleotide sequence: TGTGCCAGCAGCTCTAACGGGGGGGCCGAGACCCAGTACTTC. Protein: CASSSNGGAETQYF.

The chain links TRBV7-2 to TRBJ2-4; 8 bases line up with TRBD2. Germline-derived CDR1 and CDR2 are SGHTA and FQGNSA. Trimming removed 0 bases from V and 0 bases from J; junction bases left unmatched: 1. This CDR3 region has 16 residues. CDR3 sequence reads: CASSLASGEAKNIQYF. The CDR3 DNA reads TGTGCCAGCAGCTTAGCTAGCGGGGAAGCCAAAAACATTCAGTACTTC.

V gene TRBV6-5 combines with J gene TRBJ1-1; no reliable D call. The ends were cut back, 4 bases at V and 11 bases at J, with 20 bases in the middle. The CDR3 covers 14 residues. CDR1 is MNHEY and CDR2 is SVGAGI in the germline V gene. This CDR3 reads CASSSRSVLQVAFF. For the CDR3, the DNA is TGTGCCAGCAGTTCTCGGTCGGTCTTACAAGTTGCTTTCTTT.

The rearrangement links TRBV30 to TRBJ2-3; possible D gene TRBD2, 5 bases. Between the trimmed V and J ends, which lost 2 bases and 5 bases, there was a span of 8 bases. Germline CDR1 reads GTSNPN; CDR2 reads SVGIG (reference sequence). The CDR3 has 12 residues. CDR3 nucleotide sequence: TGTGCCTGGAGTCTAGCTGGAGATACGCAGTATTTT. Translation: CAWSLAGDTQYF.

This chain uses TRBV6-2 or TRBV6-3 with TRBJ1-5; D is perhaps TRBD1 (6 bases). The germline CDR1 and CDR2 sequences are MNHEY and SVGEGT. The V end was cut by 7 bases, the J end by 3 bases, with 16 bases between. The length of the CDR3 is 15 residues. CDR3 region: CASIDGQLTNQPQHF. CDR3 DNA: TGTGCCAGCATCGACGGACAGTTAACCAATCAGCCCCAGCATTTT.

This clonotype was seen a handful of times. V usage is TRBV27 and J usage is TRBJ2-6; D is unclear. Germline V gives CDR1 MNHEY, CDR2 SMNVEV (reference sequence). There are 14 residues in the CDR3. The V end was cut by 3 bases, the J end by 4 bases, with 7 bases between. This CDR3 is CASSFLGGANVLTF. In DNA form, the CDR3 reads TGTGCCAGCAGTTTCCTGGGGGGGGCCAACGTCCTGACTTTC.